The rows below give T cell receptor beta chains drawn from one sample of a study of shared clonotypes between healthy human individuals. This table comes from immunoSEQ multiplex PCR, and its TCRdb copy is limited to in-frame clones, with some not included. The table includes 2 million to 2.5 million clones, less than 95% detected once. The sequenced material came from naive CD4+ T cells from PBMCs. These receptors were taken from a man between 18 and 35 years old in good health. Some clones in this sample may be carry-over from other donors' samples. Both conserved end residues are part of each CDR3. A D gene is named only where the DNA matches it firmly. Size values are once, few and many counts, or a class for expanded clones, and some rows have none.

-,TRBJ1-5,TRBD1,14,TRBV27,TGTGCCAGCAGCCGGGACAGGGGCAATCAGCCCCAGCATTTT,CASSRDRGNQPQHF
-,TRBJ2-6,-,11,TRBV10-1,TGCGCCAGCAGTGAGTGGCACGTCCTGACTTTC,CASSEWHVLTF
once,TRBJ1-1,TRBD1,15,TRBV18,TGTGCCAGCTCGCGCGGACAGGGGGGGAACACTGAAGCTTTCTTT,CASSRGQGGNTEAFF
-,TRBJ2-2,TRBD1,14,TRBV6-4,TGTGCCAGCAGGGGACAGGGGAGCACCGGGGAGCTGTTTTTT,CASRGQGSTGELFF
-,TRBJ1-1,-,12,TRBV28,TGTGCCAGCATGGGTACGATAGCTGAAGCTTTCTTT,CASMGTIAEAFF
-,TRBJ1-5,-,14,TRBV30,TGTGCCTGGAGTACGGGGGGGGCCGTTCAGCCCCAGCATTTT,CAWSTGGAVQPQHF
-,TRBJ1-1,-,13,TRBV5-1,TGCGCCAGCAGCTTGGTTCCAAACACTGAAGCTTTCTTT,CASSLVPNTEAFF
-,TRBJ2-1,TRBD2,15,TRBV11-3,TGTGCCAGCAGCTTGCAAGCGGGAGGGTTGAGTGAGCAGTTCTTC,CASSLQAGGLSEQFF
-,TRBJ1-4,TRBD1,17,TRBV11-2,TGTGCCAGCAGCTTAGAGCGCCGGACAGGGAAGAATGAAAAACTGTTTTTT,CASSLERRTGKNEKLFF
-,TRBJ2-3,-,20,TRBV18,TGTGCCAGCTCACCGAACCTTAGAGACCGGAGCCGGCAGAGCACAGATACGCAGTATTTT,CASSPNLRDRSRQSTDTQYF
-,TRBJ2-7,-,14,TRBV4-1,TGCGCCAGCAGCCAAGTTTCACGCTCTTACGAGCAGTACTTC,CASSQVSRSYEQYF
-,TRBJ2-2,-,17,TRBV5-6,TGTGCCAGCACTCGGATTTACGGGCAGATTAACACCGGGGAGCTGTTTTTT,CASTRIYGQINTGELFF
-,TRBJ2-7,TRBD2,15,TRBV7-2,TGTGCCAGCAGCCGAGGGACTAGCGGACTCTACGAGCAGTACTTC,CASSRGTSGLYEQYF
-,TRBJ2-7,TRBD2,13,TRBV6-5,TGTGCCAGCAGAAGAGCGGGAGCGAACGAGCAGTACTTC,CASRRAGANEQYF
few,TRBJ1-1,-,11,TRBV28,TGTGCCAGCAGATTCAACAGTGAAGCTTTCTTT,CASRFNSEAFF
-,TRBJ2-7,TRBD2,15,TRBV14,TGTGCCAGCAGCTCCGGTCTAGCGGGGGCCTACGAGCAGTACTTC,CASSSGLAGAYEQYF
-,TRBJ1-3,-,16,TRBV18,TGTGCCAGCTCACCAGTCGGCAGACTCCAAGGAAACACCATATATTTT,CASSPVGRLQGNTIYF
-,TRBJ1-5,-,13,TRBV5-6,TGTGCCAGCAGCCTAAATAGCAATCAGCCCCAGCATTTT,CASSLNSNQPQHF
-,TRBJ1-1,-,16,TRBV4-2,TGTGCCAGCAGCCCCAATGGACGGACCCTGAACACTGAAGCTTTCTTT,CASSPNGRTLNTEAFF
-,TRBJ2-2,TRBD1,15,TRBV6-5,TGTGCCAGCAGCAGGGACAGGGCGGGTACCGGGGAGCTGTTTTTT,CASSRDRAGTGELFF
-,TRBJ2-7,TRBD1,14,TRBV13,TGTGCCAGCAGCGCCATGGGACAGGGGTACGAGCAGTACTTC,CASSAMGQGYEQYF
once,TRBJ2-1,-,11,TRBV28,TGTGCCAGCAGCACTCGGGGTGAGCAGTTCTTC,CASSTRGEQFF
-,TRBJ1-2,-,17,TRBV19,TGTGCCAGTAGTATAGATTTGTCGTCCGGGGGGTCATATGGCTACACCTTC,CASSIDLSSGGSYGYTF
-,TRBJ2-1,TRBD2,16,TRBV5-6,TGTGCCAGCAGCTTGTTAGCGGGGATGATCTACAATGAGCAGTTCTTC,CASSLLAGMIYNEQFF
-,TRBJ2-1,-,11,TRBV6-6,TGTGCCACCCTCAGGGTCGATGAGCAGTTCTTC,CATLRVDEQFF
-,TRBJ1-2,TRBD1,15,TRBV28,TGTGCCAGCAGTATACGACAGGGGCGCAGCTATGGCTACACCTTC,CASSIRQGRSYGYTF
-,TRBJ2-5,-,12,TRBV30,TGTGCCTGGAGTGTCCACCTAGGGACCCAGTACTTC,CAWSVHLGTQYF
-,TRBJ2-5,-,17,TRBV5-1,TGCGCCAGCAGCTTGGGCGCGTTCGGGGACGGTCAAGAGACCCAGTACTTC,CASSLGAFGDGQETQYF
-,TRBJ1-3,-,15,TRBV9,TGTGCCAGCAGCGTAGGCAGGAGCTCTGGAAACACCATATATTTT,CASSVGRSSGNTIYF
once,TRBJ2-2,-,16,TRBV6-4,TGTGCCAGCAGCCCAGGGGGGACTACCTCTACCGGGGAGCTGTTTTTT,CASSPGGTTSTGELFF
-,TRBJ1-5,-,15,TRBV2,TGTGCCAGCTCCTGGGGGACCTCTCTCAATCAGCCCCAGCATTTT,CASSWGTSLNQPQHF
-,TRBJ2-7,-,12,TRBV7-9,TGTGCCAGCAGTCAACTAAACTACGAGCAGTACTTC,CASSQLNYEQYF